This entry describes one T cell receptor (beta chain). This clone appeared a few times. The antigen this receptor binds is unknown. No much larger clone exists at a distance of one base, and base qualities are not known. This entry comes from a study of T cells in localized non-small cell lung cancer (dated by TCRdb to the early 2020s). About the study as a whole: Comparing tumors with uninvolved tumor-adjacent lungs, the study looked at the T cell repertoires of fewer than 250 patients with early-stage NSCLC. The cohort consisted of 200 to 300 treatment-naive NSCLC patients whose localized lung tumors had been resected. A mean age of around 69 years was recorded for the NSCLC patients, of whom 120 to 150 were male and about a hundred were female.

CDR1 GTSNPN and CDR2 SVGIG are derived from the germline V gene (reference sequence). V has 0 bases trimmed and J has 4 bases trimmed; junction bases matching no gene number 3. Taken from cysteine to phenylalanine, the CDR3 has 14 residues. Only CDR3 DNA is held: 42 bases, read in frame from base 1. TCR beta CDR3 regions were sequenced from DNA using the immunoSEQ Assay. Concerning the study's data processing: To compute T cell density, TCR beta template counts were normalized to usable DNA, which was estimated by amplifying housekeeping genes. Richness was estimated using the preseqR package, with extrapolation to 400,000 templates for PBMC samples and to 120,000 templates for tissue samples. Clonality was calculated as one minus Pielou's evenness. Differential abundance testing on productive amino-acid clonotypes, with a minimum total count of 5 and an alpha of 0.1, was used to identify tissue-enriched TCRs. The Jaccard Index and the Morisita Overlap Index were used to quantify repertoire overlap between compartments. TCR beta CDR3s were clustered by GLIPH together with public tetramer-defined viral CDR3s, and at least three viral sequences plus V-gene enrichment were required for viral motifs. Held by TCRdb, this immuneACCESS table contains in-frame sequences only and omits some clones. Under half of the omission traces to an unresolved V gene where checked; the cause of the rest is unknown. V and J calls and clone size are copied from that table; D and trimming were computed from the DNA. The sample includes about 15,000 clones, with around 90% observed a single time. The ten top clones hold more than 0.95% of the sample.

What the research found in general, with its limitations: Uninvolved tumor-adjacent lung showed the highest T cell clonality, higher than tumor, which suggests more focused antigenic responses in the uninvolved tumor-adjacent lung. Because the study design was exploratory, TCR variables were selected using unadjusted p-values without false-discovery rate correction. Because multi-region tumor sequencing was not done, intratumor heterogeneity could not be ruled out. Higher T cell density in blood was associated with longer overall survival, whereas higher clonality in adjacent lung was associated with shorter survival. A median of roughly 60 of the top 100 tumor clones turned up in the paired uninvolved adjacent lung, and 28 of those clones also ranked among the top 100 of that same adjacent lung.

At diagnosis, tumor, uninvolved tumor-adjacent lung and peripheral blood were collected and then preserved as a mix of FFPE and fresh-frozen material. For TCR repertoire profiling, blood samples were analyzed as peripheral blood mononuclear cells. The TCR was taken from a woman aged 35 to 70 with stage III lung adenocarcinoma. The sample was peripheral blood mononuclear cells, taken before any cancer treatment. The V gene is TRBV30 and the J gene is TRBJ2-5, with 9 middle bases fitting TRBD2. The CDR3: CAWSVGLAIETQYF. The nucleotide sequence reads TGTGCCTGGAGTGTGGGACTAGCCATAGAGACCCAGTACTTC.